This T cell receptor (beta chain) appears in the sequencing data of a study of cytomegalovirus exposure and HLA in healthy donors. The data were produced by immunoSEQ multiplex PCR, yet TCRdb's version contains in-frame clones alone and is incomplete. The sample has more than 200,000 clones, about 90% seen once; the top ten hold under 4%. CDR3 size: 12 residues. Germline-derived CDR1 and CDR2 are LNHDA and SQIVND (reference sequence). V was shortened by 3 bases and J by 0 bases, with 0 bases between the two germline ends. Separation from the roughly 700-subject first cohort characterized the roughly 120-subject validation cohort, to which the donors belonged.

The chain employs TRBV19 and TRBJ1-5; D remains unclear. The sequence was collected from a woman under 40 in good health and CMV-seronegative. Material for sequencing was PBMCs. CDR3 bases: TGTGCCAGTAGTATTAGCAATCAGCCCCAGCATTTT. Amino acids: CASSISNQPQHF.